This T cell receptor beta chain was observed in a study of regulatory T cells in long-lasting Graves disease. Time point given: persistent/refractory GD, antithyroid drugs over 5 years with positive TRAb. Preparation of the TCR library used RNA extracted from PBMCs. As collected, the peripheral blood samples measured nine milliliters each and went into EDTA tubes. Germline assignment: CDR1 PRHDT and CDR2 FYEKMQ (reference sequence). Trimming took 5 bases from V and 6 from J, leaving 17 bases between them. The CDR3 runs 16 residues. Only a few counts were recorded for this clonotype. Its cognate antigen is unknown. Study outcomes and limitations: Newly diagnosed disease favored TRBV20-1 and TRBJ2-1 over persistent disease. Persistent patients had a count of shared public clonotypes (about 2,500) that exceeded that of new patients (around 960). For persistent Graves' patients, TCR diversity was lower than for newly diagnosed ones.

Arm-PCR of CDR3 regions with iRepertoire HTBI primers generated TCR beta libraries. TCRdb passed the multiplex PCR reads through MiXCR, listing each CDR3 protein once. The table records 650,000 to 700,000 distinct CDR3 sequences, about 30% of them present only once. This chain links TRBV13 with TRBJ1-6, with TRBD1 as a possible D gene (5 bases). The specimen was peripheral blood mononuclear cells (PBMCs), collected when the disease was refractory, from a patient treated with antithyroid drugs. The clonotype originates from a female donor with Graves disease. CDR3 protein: CASSLRDSLSNSPLHF. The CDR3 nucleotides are TGTGCCAGCAGCCTACGGGACTCGCTAAGTAATTCACCCCTCCACTTT.